One sample yielded the 27 T cell receptor beta chains listed below, sequenced in a study of T-cell memory formation after mild COVID-19. TCRdb processed the 5' RACE reads anew with MiXCR; each CDR3 protein has one entry. This table has 140,000 to 150,000 distinct CDR3 sequences, roughly a fifth appearing once. Input material: PBMCs or a T cell subset sorted from them (not recorded which). These receptor sequences come from an adult woman who had mild COVID-19 (a few samples of this study predate the infection). Cell type and time point are not known.

This clonotype was recorded a few times. V gene TRBV5-6 combines with J gene TRBJ1-6, with 8 bases lining up with TRBD1. J was trimmed by 5 bases and V by 6 bases; bases with no gene match: 4. The CDR3 has 14 residues. Germline V lookup: CDR1 SGHDT, CDR2 YYEEEE. The CDR3 DNA reads as TGTGCCAGCACCCTGACAGGGGATAATTCACCCCTCCACTTT. It specifies CASTLTGDNSPLHF.

The rearrangement links TRBV4-3 to TRBJ2-5; 7 nucleotides match TRBD1. Per germline, CDR1 LGHNA and CDR2 YSLEER. V was pared by 4 bases and J by 5 bases, with 10 bases of the junction left unmatched. The CDR3 is 15 amino acids. The CDR3 spells CASSLLGQPRETQYF. The CDR3 DNA is TGCGCCAGCAGCCTCCTGGGACAGCCGCGGGAGACCCAGTACTTC.

The rearrangement joins TRBV10-3 to TRBJ1-2, with 10 bases matching TRBD1. Losses at the gene ends were 10 bases for V and 2 bases for J; bases not matched to a gene: 4. This CDR3 contains 13 residues. Germline CDR1 and CDR2: ENHRY and SYGVKD. The CDR3 sequence is CATGQGQNYGYTF. CDR3 nucleotide sequence: TGTGCCACGGGACAGGGGCAGAACTATGGCTACACCTTC.

The V call is TRBV5-6, the J call TRBJ1-2; D possibly corresponds to TRBD1 (5 bases). Deletions cut 9 bases from V and 6 bases from J, with 12 bases between. There are 11 residues in the CDR3. In germline, CDR1 is SGHDT, CDR2 YYEEEE. CDR3 residues: CATHGGDGYTF. The DNA of the CDR3 is TGTGCCACCCACGGGGGGGATGGCTACACCTTC. Based on the CDR3 plus reference TRBV5-6 and TRBJ1-2, the full variable domain is DAGVTQSPTHLIKTRGQQVTLRCSPKSGHDTVSWYQQALGQGPQFIFQYYEEEERQRGNFPDRFSGHQFPNYSSELNVNALLLGDSALYLCATHGGDGYTFGSGTRLTVV.

This clonotype was counted between two and nine times. The V call is TRBV7-3, the J call TRBJ2-5, with 9 positions matching TRBD2. Germline CDR1 is SGHTA and CDR2 is FQGTGA. Germline trimming cut 2 bases from V and 7 bases from J; bases unmatched to any gene: 8. CDR3 length equals 15 residues. CDR3 loop: CASSLAGGPSGTQYF. The CDR3 DNA reads TGTGCCAGCAGCTTAGCGGGAGGGCCAAGTGGGACCCAGTACTTC.

This chain joins TRBV5-4 and TRBJ2-3; TRBD2 matches at 13 bases. Trimming cost V 4 bases and J 8 bases; bases outside gene matches: 7. Looked up from germline, CDR1 is SGHNT and CDR2 is YYREEE (reference sequence). The CDR3 is 15 residues long. The CDR3: CASSQGLAGKGTQYF. As DNA, the CDR3 is TGTGCCAGCAGCCAGGGACTAGCGGGGAAGGGTACGCAGTATTTT.

This chain uses TRBV7-6 with TRBJ2-5, with 9 positions matching TRBD2. In germline, CDR1 is SGHVS, CDR2 FNYEAQ. The CDR3 contains 16 residues. The V and J ends lost 5 bases and 2 bases, in that order; junction bases with no gene match: 9. For the CDR3, the DNA is TGTGCCAGCAGCCGAACTAGCGGGTCCTTTCAAGAGACCCAGTACTTC. This encodes CASSRTSGSFQETQYF.

Concerning this clonotype itself: Sequence at one end of the junction differs from germline and may be a read error. The V gene is TRBV5-1, the J gene TRBJ1-2; possibly TRBD1 for D (6 bases). The CDR3 contains 16 residues. CDR1 and CDR2 (germline): SGHRS, YFSETQ. The chain's CDR3 is CASRLATGQSNYGYTF. CDR3 in DNA: TGCGCCAGCAGGTTGGCCACGGGACAATCTAACTATGGCTACACCTTC.

The chain combines TRBV5-4 with TRBJ1-4; TRBD1 might be the D (6 bases). The CDR3 loop spans 14 amino acids. Per the germline V gene, CDR1 is SGHNT and CDR2 is YYREEE (reference sequence). V was trimmed by 3 bases and J by 5 bases, leaving 11 bases between them. The CDR3 sequence: CASSSGRGNEKLFF. The DNA of the CDR3 is TGTGCCAGCAGCTCGGGGAGGGGGAATGAAAAACTGTTTTTT. Complete variable domain (other parts from reference TRBV5-4 and TRBJ1-4): ETGVTQSPTHLIKTRGQQVTLRCSSQSGHNTVSWYQQALGQGPQFIFQYYREEENGRGNFPPRFSGLQFPNYSSELNVNALELDDSALYLCASSSGRGNEKLFFGSGTQLSVL.

This sequence joins TRBV12-3 or TRBV12-4 and TRBJ2-7; TRBD1 aligns across 10 bases. The CDR3 loop spans 16 amino acids. V dropped 5 bases and J dropped 1; count of bases not matched to a gene: 8. The CDR3 nucleotides are TGTGCCAGCAGTCTAGGGACAGGGGTGAGGTCCTACGAGCAGTACTTC. It translates to CASSLGTGVRSYEQYF.

The chain uses TRBV19 and TRBJ2-5; weak D call: TRBD2 (5 bases). This CDR3 has 14 residues. Germline-derived CDR1 and CDR2 are LNHDA and SQIVND (reference sequence). V was clipped by 4 bases and J by 5 bases, with 14 bases between them. In DNA, the CDR3 is TGTGCCAGTAGTAGCCAGCGGAGCGCGGAGACCCAGTACTTC. This gives the protein CASSSQRSAETQYF.

This clonotype has a handful of counts. The V and J genes are TRBV7-2 and TRBJ2-6; TRBD1 agrees at 7 bases. The V gene's germline CDR1 is SGHTA and CDR2 FQGNSA. V gave up 5 bases and J gave up 1 base; unmatched junction bases: 17. The CDR3 covers 20 residues. The CDR3 loop is CASSPTYPQGVMSGANVLTF. Written as DNA, the CDR3 is TGTGCCAGCAGCCCTACCTACCCCCAGGGGGTGATGTCTGGGGCCAACGTCCTGACTTTC.

The rearrangement uses TRBV11-3 and TRBJ2-1; 10 bases align to TRBD2. J gave up 9 bases and V 5 bases, and 7 bases lay outside the gene matches. The CDR3 has 14 residues. Germline assignment: CDR1 SGHNT and CDR2 YENEEA. CDR3 bases: TGTGCCAGCAGCCACGGGACTAGCGTTGGTGAGCAGTTCTTC. Amino acids: CASSHGTSVGEQFF.

The gene calls are TRBV9 and TRBJ2-2, with TRBD2 matching 11 bases. The V gene's germline CDR1 is SGDLS and CDR2 YYNGEE. This CDR3 region has 17 residues. With V trimmed by 2 bases and J by 2 bases, 5 bases remained unmatched. The CDR3 sequence is CASSVLAGGPNTGELFF. The CDR3 nucleotides are TGTGCCAGCAGCGTCTTAGCGGGGGGGCCCAACACCGGGGAGCTGTTTTTT.

The V gene is TRBV5-1, the J gene TRBJ2-2, with D tentatively TRBD1 (6 bases). Trimming stripped 1 base from V and 0 bases from J, with 10 bases between. The CDR3 has 16 residues. Per the germline V gene, CDR1 is SGHRS and CDR2 is YFSETQ. CDR3 nucleotides: TGCGCCAGCAGCTTGCGGGACACCTCGAACACCGGGGAGCTGTTTTTT. As protein: CASSLRDTSNTGELFF.

This clonotype has more than one count but fewer than ten. The chain combines TRBV7-9 with TRBJ2-7; D is ambiguous. The CDR3 extends over 11 amino acids. Germline V gene lookup returns CDR1 SEHNR and CDR2 FQNEAQ (reference sequence). Trimming pared 3 bases from V and 3 bases from J, leaving 3 bases between. The CDR3 DNA reads as TGTGCCAGCAGCTTTCTCTACGAGCAGTACTTC. Protein product: CASSFLYEQYF. The full variable domain, its missing parts supplied by reference TRBV7-9 and TRBJ2-7, is DTGVSQNPRHKITKRGQNVTFRCDPISEHNRLYWYRQTLGQGPEFLTYFQNEAQLEKSRLLSDRFSAERPKGSFSTLEIQRTEQGDSAMYLCASSFLYEQYFGPGTRLTVT.

This chain connects TRBV4-1 to TRBJ1-2; D ambiguous. The ends were cut back, 0 bases at V and 7 bases at J, with 12 bases in the middle. This CDR3 spans 14 amino acids. Germline values: CDR1 MGHRA, CDR2 YSYEKL. The CDR3 here is CASSQDSRAFGYTF. The CDR3 DNA reads TGCGCCAGCAGCCAAGATAGCCGGGCCTTTGGCTACACCTTC.

This clonotype has more than one count but fewer than ten. J is TRBJ2-7 and V is TRBV7-2; D not certain. Germline assignment: CDR1 SGHTA and CDR2 FQGNSA. V lost 3 bases and J lost 5, with 8 bases in between. The CDR3 has 12 residues. Here the CDR3 reads CASSFISHEQYF. CDR3 in DNA: TGTGCCAGCAGCTTTATATCGCACGAGCAGTACTTC.

This clonotype came up a few times. The rearrangement links TRBV7-2 to TRBJ2-1; 7 nucleotides agree with TRBD2. Trimming took 4 bases from V and 10 from J; bases not matched to a gene: 7. Germline V gene sequence: CDR1 SGHTA, CDR2 FQGNSA. The CDR3 has 13 residues. CDR3 sequence: CASSWGGVEEQFF. The CDR3 DNA sequence: TGTGCCAGCAGCTGGGGGGGAGTTGAGGAGCAGTTCTTC.

This clonotype was observed many times. The V call is TRBV10-3, the J call TRBJ2-3; D is possibly TRBD1 or TRBD2 (5 bases each). The CDR3 totals 16 residues. V was shortened by 10 bases and J by 2 bases, with 22 bases between the two germline ends. The germline gives CDR1 ENHRY, CDR2 SYGVKD. CDR3 sequence (DNA): TGTGCCACCCAACCAGGGTTTGGCGGGCTCACAGATACGCAGTATTTT. Translation: CATQPGFGGLTDTQYF.

The chain's CDR3 is CATSDPTGGTDTQYF. CDR3 coding DNA: TGTGCCACCAGTGACCCAACAGGGGGCACAGATACGCAGTATTTT. The chain recombines TRBV24-1 with TRBJ2-3; 7 bases map to TRBD1. CDR1 and CDR2 (germline): KGHDR, SFDVKD. The CDR3 spans 15 residues. Unmatched junction bases numbered 4, after V lost 4 bases and J lost 1 base.

This clonotype was picked up a small number of times. The chain employs TRBV6-1 and TRBJ2-1; D may be TRBD2 (5 bases). The CDR3 is 16 amino acids. Germline V gives CDR1 MNHNS, CDR2 SASEGT. Trimming cost V 4 bases and J 7 bases, with 20 bases left between them. The CDR3, as DNA: TGTGCCAGCAGTGCTGCCTGGGTAGGAGGTGGGAATGAGCAGTTCTTC. Its translation is CASSAAWVGGGNEQFF.

The CDR3 nucleotides are TGTGCCAGCAGGGAAAAGCGGTTGAACACCGGGGAGCTGTTTTTT. This translates into CASREKRLNTGELFF. The chain employs TRBV7-2 and TRBJ2-2; D is possibly TRBD2 (5 bases). The germline CDR1 and CDR2 sequences are SGHTA and FQGNSA. V lost 6 bases to trimming and J lost 1 base, with 12 bases between them. There are 15 residues in the CDR3.

The table lists this clonotype with a few counts. The chain links TRBV20-1 to TRBJ1-3; D not certain. The CDR3 extends over 12 amino acids. The V and J ends lost 6 bases and 4 bases respectively, with 10 bases between them. CDR1 and CDR2 from the germline V gene are DFQATT and SNEGSKA (reference sequence). The CDR3 DNA is TGCAGTGCCGCCCGGAGAGGAAACACCATATATTTT. Protein product: CSAARRGNTIYF.

J is TRBJ2-5 and V is TRBV12-3 or TRBV12-4; TRBD2 agrees at 11 bases. This CDR3 comprises 15 residues. Trimming removed 5 bases from V and 4 bases from J; junction bases left unmatched: 6. DNA of the CDR3: TGTGCCAGCAGTCTTAGCGGGGGGGCGTCAGAGACCCAGTACTTC. Its protein is CASSLSGGASETQYF.

This rearrangement joins TRBV5-5 to TRBJ2-1; maybe TRBD1 (5 bases). V shed 4 bases and J shed 9 bases, with 8 bases lying between them. The germline V gene encodes CDR1 SGHKS and CDR2 YYEKEE (reference sequence). The CDR3 spans 11 residues. Here the CDR3 DNA reads TGTGCCAGCAGCGCGGACACTGAGCAGTTCTTC. Protein product: CASSADTEQFF.

This clonotype was recorded a few times. V usage is TRBV30 and J usage is TRBJ2-7; TRBD2 is a possible D gene (5 bases). CDR1 GTSNPN and CDR2 SVGIG come from the germline V gene (reference sequence). Trimming took off 5 bases at V and 4 bases at J, with 9 bases between the two ends. The CDR3 extends over 11 amino acids. In nucleotides, the CDR3 is TGTGCCTGGGGGAGCTATTACGAGCAGTACTTC. Translation gives CAWGSYYEQYF. Filled out from reference TRBV30 and TRBJ2-7, the complete variable domain reads SQTIHQWPATLVQPVGSPLSLECTVEGTSNPNLYWYRQAAGRGLQLLFYSVGIGQISSEVPQNLSASRPQDRQFILSSKKLLLSDSGFYLCAWGSYYEQYFGPGTRLTVT.